A selection of T cell receptor beta chains follows, all from one sample in a study of blood T cell repertoires in COVID-19. TCRdb's table, derived via immunoSEQ multiplex PCR, lists solely in-frame clones and lacks some. The sample lists about 74,000 clones, about nine tenths occurring once. The sequenced material came from peripheral blood. The receptors here all came from a human donor in a cohort sampled during active COVID-19. Both conserved end residues are part of each CDR3. D genes are given only for firm matches. Clone size is shown for a subset of rows, as once, few, many or a class of expanded clone.

d_call j_call v_call clone_size cdr3_nt cdr3_aa
- TRBJ1-1 TRBV7-9 - TGTGCCAGCAGCTCAGGACAGAACACTGAAGCTTTCTTT CASSSGQNTEAFF
- TRBJ1-5 TRBV28 - TGTGCCAGCAGTTTCCCGGTCGGCAATCAGCCCCAGCATTTT CASSFPVGNQPQHF
- TRBJ2-7 TRBV7-9 - TGTGCCAGCAGCTTAGGGGCAGGGAGACTAGCCTACGAGCAGTACTTC CASSLGAGRLAYEQYF
TRBD2 TRBJ2-5 TRBV6-2/TRBV6-3 - TGTGCCAGCAGTTACTCGAGACGGACTAGCGGGCTCGTCCAAGAGACCCAGTACTTC CASSYSRRTSGLVQETQYF
TRBD1 TRBJ2-5 TRBV28 - TGTGCCAGCAGTTTTGCCGGGCGACAGGGTGGCCAAGAGACCCAGTACTTC CASSFAGRQGGQETQYF
TRBD1 TRBJ1-1 TRBV7-6 - TGTGCCAGCAGCAATCCGGGACAGGGTCAGAACACTGAAGCTTTCTTT CASSNPGQGQNTEAFF
- TRBJ1-6 TRBV19 - TGTGCCAGTAGTATGCTACAGGGCCATAATTCACCCCTCCACTTT CASSMLQGHNSPLHF
- TRBJ2-1 TRBV3-1/TRBV3-2 - TGTGCCAGCAGCCAGCTAGGTAGCTCCTACAATGAGCAGTTCTTC CASSQLGSSYNEQFF
TRBD1 TRBJ2-5 TRBV6-6 - TGTGCCAGCAGTACCGGGACAGGGATCATCGAGACCCAGTACTTC CASSTGTGIIETQYF
- TRBJ1-3 TRBV9 - TGTGCCAGCAGCCCCACTTTAGGAGGCGCCGGTGGAAGGGAAAACACCATATATTTT CASSPTLGGAGGRENTIYF
- TRBJ1-6 TRBV4-2 - TGTGCCAGCAGCCGGCAAACGTTAGCTCGTAATAATTCACCCCTCCACTTT CASSRQTLARNNSPLHF
- TRBJ1-3 TRBV6-5 - TGTGCCAGCAGTCGGACAGCGAGCTCTGGAAACACCATATATTTT CASSRTASSGNTIYF
TRBD1 TRBJ2-1 TRBV24-1 once TGTGCCACCAGTGATTTTGGGACAGGGTCGGCCAATGAGCAGTTCTTC CATSDFGTGSANEQFF
- TRBJ2-7 TRBV21-1 - TGTGCCAGCAGCAGCGGGACAGGGGGCGAGGGCGAGCAGTACTTC CASSSGTGGEGEQYF
TRBD1 TRBJ1-5 TRBV5-6 - TGTGCCAGCAGCTTGGGAGACAGGGGAAATCAGCCCCAGCATTTT CASSLGDRGNQPQHF
TRBD1 TRBJ2-7 TRBV9 - TGTGCCAGCAGCGTAGCGGGACAGACCTACGAGCAGTACTTC CASSVAGQTYEQYF
- TRBJ2-3 TRBV4-1 - TGCGCCAGCAGCCAGAATAGAGGCACAGATACGCAGTATTTT CASSQNRGTDTQYF
- TRBJ2-2 TRBV4-3 - TGCGCCAGCAGCCAAGATCCTGAGTTTACCGGGGAGCTGTTTTTT CASSQDPEFTGELFF
- TRBJ2-2 TRBV21-1 - TGTGCCAGCAGCGACGGATATGTCAGGTCCGGGGAGCTGTTTTTT CASSDGYVRSGELFF
TRBD1 TRBJ2-7 TRBV30 - TGTGCCTGGAGTGTAGCAGGGGGCCTCGAGCAGTACTTC CAWSVAGGLEQYF
TRBD2 TRBJ2-7 TRBV9 few TGTGCCAGCAGCGTAGACACTAGCGGGATAGCCGAGCAGTACTTC CASSVDTSGIAEQYF
TRBD1 TRBJ2-7 TRBV28 - TGTGCCAGCAGGCGACAGGGGGACTACGAGCAGTACTTC CASRRQGDYEQYF
TRBD1 TRBJ2-2 TRBV4-1 - TGCGCCAGCAGCCAGGGACAGGGAACCGGGGAGCTGTTTTTT CASSQGQGTGELFF
TRBD2 TRBJ2-7 TRBV5-1 - TGCGCCAGCAGCTTTGGGACTAGCGGGGCCTACGAGCAGTACTTC CASSFGTSGAYEQYF
- TRBJ1-1 TRBV5-1 - TGCGCCAGCAGCTTGAGGCCCTTGGGCCAGAACACTGAAGCTTTCTTT CASSLRPLGQNTEAFF
- TRBJ2-5 TRBV27 - TGTGCCAGCGGTTACGGGGGCGGGGGACCAGAGACCCAGTACTTC CASGYGGGGPETQYF
- TRBJ2-4 TRBV7-2 medium-sized TGTGCCAGCAGCTTAGAAGGAGGTATTCAGTACTTC CASSLEGGIQYF
- TRBJ2-6 TRBV5-6 - TGTGCCAGCAGCGCGGCAGGGTCTGGGGCCAACGTCCTGACTTTC CASSAAGSGANVLTF
TRBD2 TRBJ2-1 TRBV12-3/TRBV12-4 - TGTGTCAGCGGGAGAACCCCAGACAATGAGCAGTTCTTC CVSGRTPDNEQFF
TRBD2 TRBJ2-2 TRBV6-5 - TGTGCCAGCAGGGGTAGCGGGAGGAACACCGGGGAGCTGTTTTTT CASRGSGRNTGELFF
- TRBJ1-1 TRBV30 - TGTGCCTGGAGTGTAGCGTTGAACACTGAAGCTTTCTTT CAWSVALNTEAFF
- TRBJ2-7 TRBV21-1 - TGTGCCAGCAGCGAACTAGCGACAGGTTTCTACGAGCAGTACTTC CASSELATGFYEQYF
TRBD2 TRBJ2-7 TRBV28 - TGTGCCAGCAGGAAAGGACTAGCGGGAGGTTACGAGCAGTACTTC CASRKGLAGGYEQYF
TRBD2 TRBJ2-7 TRBV4-1 - TGCGCCAGCAGCTCGGGACCAGCGGGAGACGAGCAGTACTTC CASSSGPAGDEQYF
- TRBJ2-3 TRBV2 - TGTGCCAGCAGTCGACAGGGAGGAAGAACAGATACGCAGTATTTT CASSRQGGRTDTQYF
- TRBJ1-4 TRBV4-2 - TGTGCCAGCAGCCAAGTAGAGGCCGGAAATGAAAAACTGTTTTTT CASSQVEAGNEKLFF
TRBD1 TRBJ2-7 TRBV5-6 - TGTGCCAGCAGCTCTCGACAGGGGGCGTCGGGAGAGCAGTACTTC CASSSRQGASGEQYF
TRBD1 TRBJ1-4 TRBV7-9 - TGTGCCAGCAGCCGTAGGACAGGACTAAATGAAAAACTGTTTTTT CASSRRTGLNEKLFF
TRBD2 TRBJ2-3 TRBV28 - TGTGCCAGCAGTTTCGGGGGGGCAGGGACAGATACGCAGTATTTT CASSFGGAGTDTQYF
- TRBJ1-3 TRBV7-9 - TGTGCCAGCAGCTCCGGACAGAACTCTGGAAACACCATATATTTT CASSSGQNSGNTIYF
TRBD1 TRBJ2-7 TRBV11-1 once TGTGCCAGCAGCACCTACGGACAGGTTTCCTACGAGCAGTACTTC CASSTYGQVSYEQYF
- TRBJ2-2 TRBV5-6 - TGTGCCAGCAGCTTGGGGCAGGGTATCGGGGAGCTGTTTTTT CASSLGQGIGELFF
- TRBJ2-1 TRBV19 - TGTGCCAGTAGTATACGACTTAAGAATGAGCAGTTCTTC CASSIRLKNEQFF
TRBD1 TRBJ1-2 TRBV7-3 - TGTGCCAGCAGCTTAATTCGACAGGGGCACCACCTTCTGTATGGCTACACCTTC CASSLIRQGHHLLYGYTF
TRBD2 TRBJ2-5 TRBV11-2 - TGTGCCAGCAGCTTCCCGGGACTAGCGGGAGCGGAGACCCAGTACTTC CASSFPGLAGAETQYF
TRBD2 TRBJ2-1 TRBV5-1 - TGCGCCAGCAGCTTGGCGGCTAGCGGGACCAATGAGCAGTTCTTC CASSLAASGTNEQFF
- TRBJ1-4 TRBV11-2 - TGTGCCAGCAGCTTAGTCATCAGGTCAACTAATGAAAAACTGTTTTTT CASSLVIRSTNEKLFF